This is a list of T cell receptor beta chains from one sample in a study of human versus mouse CDR3 diversity and MHC coevolution. The table came from immunoSEQ multiplex PCR; TCRdb's copy has only in-frame clones and leaves some out. The sample comprises about 73,000 clones, 92% of which are singletons, and over 0.12% rests with the top ten. The sample was naive CD4+ T cells from blood. The receptors derive from a person between 25 and 69 years old in good health. Both conserved end residues are part of each CDR3. Fields, in order: D gene, J gene, clone size, V gene, CDR3 DNA, CDR3 protein. The D gene is left open where the match is weak. Size values are once, few and many counts, or a class for expanded clones, and some rows have none.

>.|TRBJ2-1|.|TRBV5-6
TGTGCTAGCGAAAAGCGGGCATCCTACAATGAGCAGTTCTTC
CASEKRASYNEQFF
>.|TRBJ1-4|.|TRBV25-1
TGTGCCAGCAGGAGCGGGACAAATGAAAAACTGTTTTTT
CASRSGTNEKLFF
>.|TRBJ1-5|.|TRBV19
TGTGCCAGTAGTATCTCCCCTTATAGCAATCAGCCCCAGCATTTT
CASSISPYSNQPQHF
>.|TRBJ2-3|.|TRBV19
TGTGCCAGCAGTGAGGGGGGGACTAGCACAGATACGCAGTATTTT
CASSEGGTSTDTQYF
>.|TRBJ1-6|once|TRBV2
TGTGCCAGCAGTGATTCCAGTACCGATTCACCCCTCCACTTT
CASSDSSTDSPLHF
>.|TRBJ1-1|.|TRBV10-3
TGTGCCATCAGCCCCTCCCCACATGATGAAGCTTTCTTT
CAISPSPHDEAFF
>TRBD2|TRBJ2-5|.|TRBV7-2
TGTGCCAGCACCGAAAAAGGACTAGCGGGAGGGGTTGAGACCCAGTACTTC
CASTEKGLAGGVETQYF
>TRBD1|TRBJ2-2|.|TRBV7-9
TGTGCCAGCAGACAGGGGGGCGTCGACACCGGGGAGCTGTTTTTT
CASRQGGVDTGELFF
>TRBD2|TRBJ2-1|.|TRBV7-6
TGTGCCAGCAGCCCCGGACTAGCGGGATTGTCTGAGCAGTTCTTC
CASSPGLAGLSEQFF
>TRBD1|TRBJ1-1|.|TRBV5-1
TGCGCCAGCAGTCCCGGGACAGGGGCCCTTTTGGCTTTCTTT
CASSPGTGALLAFF
>.|TRBJ1-1|once|TRBV5-1
TGCGCCAGCAGTCAAACTACGGTTATGAACACTGAAGCTTTCTTT
CASSQTTVMNTEAFF
>TRBD1|TRBJ1-2|once|TRBV7-2
TGTGCCAGCAGCTCCACCGGACAGGCAAACTATGGCTACACCTTC
CASSSTGQANYGYTF
>TRBD1|TRBJ1-3|few|TRBV5-4
TGTGCCAGCAGCTTGAGGCAGGGGGCAGGAAACACCATATATTTT
CASSLRQGAGNTIYF
>.|TRBJ1-1|.|TRBV2
TGTGCCAGCAGGTCCGGGAACTTTGAAGCTTTCTTT
CASRSGNFEAFF
>TRBD2|TRBJ2-7|.|TRBV5-1
TGCGCCAGCAGCCTCGGGATAGCGGGGGTCGAGCAGTACTTC
CASSLGIAGVEQYF
>.|TRBJ2-1|.|TRBV2
TGTGCCAGCAGTGAAGTGGGGGCGTCTTACAATGAGCAGTTCTTC
CASSEVGASYNEQFF
>.|TRBJ2-1|.|TRBV27
TGTGCCAGCAGTTCTTATAGTTTTAGTCGGAGCTCCTACAATGAGCAGTTCTTC
CASSSYSFSRSSYNEQFF
>TRBD1|TRBJ1-4|.|TRBV2
TGTGCCAGCAGTCGACAGGGTATTAATGAAAAACTGTTTTTT
CASSRQGINEKLFF
>TRBD2|TRBJ2-3|.|TRBV10-1
TGCGCCAGCAGCGCAACAATAGCGGGAAGGGGGACAGATACGCAGTATTTT
CASSATIAGRGTDTQYF
>TRBD2|TRBJ2-3|.|TRBV5-1
TGCGCCAGCAGCTTGACTAGCGGGAGTAGCACAGATACGCAGTATTTT
CASSLTSGSSTDTQYF
>.|TRBJ1-4|.|TRBV4-1
TGCGCCAGCAGCCCTTTTCATCGGAGGGGTAATGAAAAACTGTTTTTT
CASSPFHRRGNEKLFF
>TRBD2|TRBJ2-7|.|TRBV4-1
TGCGCCAGCAGCTCCCCGACTAGCGGGAGGTACGAGCAGTACTTC
CASSSPTSGRYEQYF
>.|TRBJ1-2|.|TRBV29-1
TGCAGCGCCGGAAAGGGGACAAGCGATGGCTACACCTTC
CSAGKGTSDGYTF
>.|TRBJ1-1|.|TRBV6-6
TGTGCCAGCAGGGGTCAGCTAGGAGTGAACACTGAAGCTTTCTTT
CASRGQLGVNTEAFF
>TRBD2|TRBJ2-5|.|TRBV4-1
TGCGCCAGCAGCCTGGGACTAGCGAGGGGGGAGACCCAGTACTTC
CASSLGLARGETQYF
>TRBD2|TRBJ2-7|.|TRBV6-5
TGTGCCAGCACCGGACTAGCGGCGGGGCAGTACTTC
CASTGLAAGQYF
>.|TRBJ1-1|.|TRBV7-2
TGTGCCAGCAGCTTAGACAGGCAGGGTACTGAAGCTTTCTTT
CASSLDRQGTEAFF
>.|TRBJ2-2|once|TRBV10-3
TGTGCCATCAGCGGGACACTCAACACCGGGGAGCTGTTTTTT
CAISGTLNTGELFF
>TRBD1|TRBJ2-7|.|TRBV5-1
TGCGCCAGCAGCTCGGGACAGGGGGGGTACGAGCAGTACTTC
CASSSGQGGYEQYF
>.|TRBJ2-7|.|TRBV5-1
TGCGCCAGCAGCTTGGGAGGCAATTTCTACGAGCAGTACTTC
CASSLGGNFYEQYF
>TRBD2|TRBJ2-7|.|TRBV11-3
TGTGCCAGTCAACGACTAGCGGGAGATAGCGAGCAGTACTTC
CASQRLAGDSEQYF
>TRBD2|TRBJ2-1|.|TRBV19
TGTGCCACCCCCGGGACTAGCGACAATGAGCAGTTCTTC
CATPGTSDNEQFF
>.|TRBJ1-6|.|TRBV5-1
TGCGCCAGCAGGCCCAATGAGGATTCACCCCTCCACTTT
CASRPNEDSPLHF
>TRBD2|TRBJ2-3|.|TRBV13
TGTGCCAGCACCGGGACTAGCGGGGGTTCCCATACGCAGTATTTT
CASTGTSGGSHTQYF
>TRBD2|TRBJ2-2|.|TRBV6-1
TGTGCCAGCAGAGCTAGCGGCGCGAACACCGGGGAGCTGTTTTTT
CASRASGANTGELFF
>.|TRBJ2-7|.|TRBV28
TGTGCCAGCAGTTTAGACCGGAGGTACGAGCAGTACTTC
CASSLDRRYEQYF
>.|TRBJ1-2|.|TRBV28
TGTGCCAGCAGTCCCGGACTTAACTATGGCTACACCTTC
CASSPGLNYGYTF
>.|TRBJ1-3|.|TRBV19
TGTGCCAGTAGTCCGACAGCCTCTGGAAACACCATATATTTT
CASSPTASGNTIYF
>TRBD2|TRBJ2-3|.|TRBV7-9
TGTGCCAGCAGCGCTCCCCGGGACTACCCTGAACTTACGCAGTATTTT
CASSAPRDYPELTQYF
>.|TRBJ1-3|.|TRBV7-2
TGTGCCAGCAGCCTACCCGGGTATCTCTCTGGAAACACCATATATTTT
CASSLPGYLSGNTIYF
>TRBD2|TRBJ2-1|.|TRBV11-2
TGTGCCAGCAGCTTATGGCGGGGGGACGACAATGAGCAGTTCTTC
CASSLWRGDDNEQFF
>TRBD2|TRBJ2-1|.|TRBV7-2
TGTGCCAGCAGCCCGAGGACTAGCGGGAAAATCTACAATGAGCAGTTCTTC
CASSPRTSGKIYNEQFF
>.|TRBJ1-2|.|TRBV9
TGTGCCAGCAGCGTAGCGCAGATTAACTATGGCTACACCTTC
CASSVAQINYGYTF
>TRBD1|TRBJ1-1|once|TRBV19
TGTGCCAGTAGTAGGGACAGAGTGAACACTGAAGCTTTCTTT
CASSRDRVNTEAFF
>.|TRBJ1-2|.|TRBV10-3
TGTGCCATCAGGCAAGGAGCTAACTATGGCTACACCTTC
CAIRQGANYGYTF
>TRBD2|TRBJ2-7|.|TRBV14
TGTGCCAGCAGCCAAGATTTGGCTAGCGGACCCTACGAGCAGTACTTC
CASSQDLASGPYEQYF
>.|TRBJ1-5|.|TRBV7-2
TGTGCCAGCAGCCTCCGTCCGAGGGAGCCCCAGCATTTT
CASSLRPREPQHF
>TRBD1|TRBJ1-1|.|TRBV25-1
TGTGCCAGCGTTCCGGGACAGGGGGCCTATGGGGCTTTCTTT
CASVPGQGAYGAFF